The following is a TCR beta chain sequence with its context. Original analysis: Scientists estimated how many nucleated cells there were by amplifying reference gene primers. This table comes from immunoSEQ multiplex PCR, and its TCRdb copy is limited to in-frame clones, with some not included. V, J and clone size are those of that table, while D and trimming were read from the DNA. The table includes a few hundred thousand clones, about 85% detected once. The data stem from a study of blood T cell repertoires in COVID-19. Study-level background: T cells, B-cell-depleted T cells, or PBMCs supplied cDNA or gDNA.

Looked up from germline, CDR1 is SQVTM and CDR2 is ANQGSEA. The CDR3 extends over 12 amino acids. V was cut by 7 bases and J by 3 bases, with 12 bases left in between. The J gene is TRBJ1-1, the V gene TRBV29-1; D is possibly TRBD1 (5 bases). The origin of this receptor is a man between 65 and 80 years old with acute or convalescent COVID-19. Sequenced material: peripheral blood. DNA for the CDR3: TGCAGCGCATCAATGACAGACACTGAAGCTTTCTTT. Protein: CSASMTDTEAFF.